These T cell receptor beta chains were read from a single sample in a study of T cells in Graves' hyperthyroidism and ophthalmopathy. TCRdb re-called the multiplex PCR reads through MiXCR, storing one row per CDR3 protein. The sample lists 550,000 to 700,000 distinct CDR3 sequences, 40% to 55% occurring once. Sequenced input: peripheral blood or thyroid tissue (not recorded which). The receptors were gathered from an adult woman with Graves' disease, either hyperthyroidism or ophthalmopathy (not recorded which). Each CDR3 is given with its conserved first and last residue. The D gene is left open where the match is weak. Clone size appears in some rows only: once, few, many, or a class for an expanded clone.

NA	NA	TRBJ1-5	TRBV12-3/TRBV12-4	TGTGCCAGCAGTGAACAGGCAGGTAATCAGCCCCAGCATTTT	CASSEQAGNQPQHF
NA	NA	TRBJ1-4	TRBV7-3	TGTGCCAGCAGCTTAACGAGGGCTAATGAAAAACTGTTTTTT	CASSLTRANEKLFF
TRBD1	once	TRBJ2-6	TRBV15	TGTGCCACCAGCAGCCCCGGGACAGGGCTAGGTTCCTCTGGGGCCAACGTCCTGACTTTC	CATSSPGTGLGSSGANVLTF
NA	few	TRBJ2-7	TRBV18	TGTGCCAGCTCACCAGGGCAGCAGAGCTCCTACGAGCAGTACTTC	CASSPGQQSSYEQYF
TRBD2	NA	TRBJ2-3	TRBV9	TGTGCCAGCAGCTCAGCGGGGCTAGCGGGGGGGCGTGGTACGCAGTATTTT	CASSSAGLAGGRGTQYF
NA	few	TRBJ1-5	TRBV2	TGTGCCAGCAGTCCCCCGGTCGCCCCCCAGCATTTT	CASSPPVAPQHF
NA	many	TRBJ1-2	TRBV29-1	TGCAGCGTTGAATACGTCTTCTATGGCTACACCTTC	CSVEYVFYGYTF
NA	few	TRBJ2-2	TRBV7-9	TGTGCCAGCAGCTTAGGCAGGGGGCTGTTTTTT	CASSLGRGLFF
NA	NA	TRBJ2-5	TRBV10-3	TGTGCCATCAGTGAACGGCAGGGGGAGGCCCAGTACTTC	CAISERQGEAQYF
NA	NA	TRBJ2-5	TRBV2	TGTGCCATCGCGGGACGGGACGGCGGTGAGACCCAGTACTTC	CAIAGRDGGETQYF
NA	many	TRBJ1-4	TRBV5-1	TGCGCCAGCAGCTTAAGCGGCCCTAATGAAAAACTGTTTTTT	CASSLSGPNEKLFF
NA	many	TRBJ1-5	TRBV4-1	TGCGCCAGCACCACAACCTACAGAAGCAATCAGCCCCAGCATTTT	CASTTTYRSNQPQHF
NA	NA	TRBJ1-1	TRBV30	TGTGCCTGGAGTGTACTGGGTGGAGCTTTCTTT	CAWSVLGGAFF
TRBD1	NA	TRBJ2-7	TRBV7-9	TGTGCCAGCAGCCAAGACGAGACAGGGACCTACGAGCAGTACTTC	CASSQDETGTYEQYF
NA	many	TRBJ1-3	TRBV6-1	TGTGCCAGCAGTGAAATGGGACGGAAAAGAAACACCATATATTTT	CASSEMGRKRNTIYF
NA	once	TRBJ1-4	TRBV9	TGTGCCAGCAGCGTAGAGGCTGGCGGGGAAAAACTGTTTTTT	CASSVEAGGEKLFF
NA	NA	TRBJ2-5	TRBV20-1	TGCAGTGTGGACGGGGTCTCCCTGCGGCCCCAGTACTTC	CSVDGVSLRPQYF
NA	NA	TRBJ2-7	TRBV9	TGTGCCAGCAGCGTAGCGCCCCACGAGGAGCAGTACTTC	CASSVAPHEEQYF
TRBD2	once	TRBJ2-7	TRBV6-1	TGTGCCAGCAGTGAGGCTAGCGGGAAGACCTACGAGCAGTACTTC	CASSEASGKTYEQYF
NA	NA	TRBJ2-5	TRBV20-1	TGCAGTGCTAGACCTAGGACTAAGATCGGAGAGACCCAGTACTTC	CSARPRTKIGETQYF
TRBD2	NA	TRBJ2-7	TRBV20-1	TGCAGTGCTTCCCCGCGGCGGGGGGGTGGCTACGAGCAGTACTTC	CSASPRRGGGYEQYF
NA	many	TRBJ1-2	TRBV28	TGTGCCAGCAGTTTCGGGTACTATGGCTACACCTTC	CASSFGYYGYTF
NA	NA	TRBJ1-2	TRBV7-2	TGTGCCAGCAGCCCCAGGCCGGGGGCCTCTTCATCGGATGGCTACACCTTC	CASSPRPGASSSDGYTF
TRBD1	many	TRBJ1-4	TRBV4-1	TGCGCCAGCAGCCACCCGGGCAGGGGGCGCGAAAAACTGTTTTTT	CASSHPGRGREKLFF
NA	many	TRBJ1-2	TRBV20-1	TGCAGCGCGAGGTGGCGCCTTACTAACTATGGCTACACCTTC	CSARWRLTNYGYTF
NA	few	TRBJ1-5	TRBV28	TGTGCCAGCACCGACACGCTGAATCAGCCCCAGCATTTT	CASTDTLNQPQHF
TRBD1	once	TRBJ2-5	TRBV29-1	TGCAGCGTTGATGGGACAGACTATTTTGAGACCCAGTACTTC	CSVDGTDYFETQYF
NA	NA	TRBJ1-2	TRBV7-9	TGTGCCAGCAGCCCCCGGACAACTAACTATGGCTACACCTTC	CASSPRTTNYGYTF